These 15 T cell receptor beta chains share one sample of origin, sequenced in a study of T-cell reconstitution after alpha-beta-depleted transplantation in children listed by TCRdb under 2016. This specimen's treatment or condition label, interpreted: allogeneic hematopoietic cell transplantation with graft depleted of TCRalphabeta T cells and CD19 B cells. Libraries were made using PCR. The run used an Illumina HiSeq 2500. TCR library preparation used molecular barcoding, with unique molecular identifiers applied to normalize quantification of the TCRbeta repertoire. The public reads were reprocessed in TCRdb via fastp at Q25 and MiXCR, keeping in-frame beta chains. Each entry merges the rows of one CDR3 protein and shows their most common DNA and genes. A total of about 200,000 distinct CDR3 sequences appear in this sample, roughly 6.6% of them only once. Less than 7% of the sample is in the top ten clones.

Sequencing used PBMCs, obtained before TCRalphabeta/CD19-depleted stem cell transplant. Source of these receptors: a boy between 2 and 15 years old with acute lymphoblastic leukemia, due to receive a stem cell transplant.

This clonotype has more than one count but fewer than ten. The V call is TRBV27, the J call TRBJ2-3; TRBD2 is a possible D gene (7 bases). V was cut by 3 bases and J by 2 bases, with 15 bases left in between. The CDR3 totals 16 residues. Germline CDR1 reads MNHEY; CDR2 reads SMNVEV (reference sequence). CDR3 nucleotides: TGTGCCAGCAGTTTGGGGGGGGGCCCGATCACAGATACGCAGTATTTT. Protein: CASSLGGGPITDTQYF.

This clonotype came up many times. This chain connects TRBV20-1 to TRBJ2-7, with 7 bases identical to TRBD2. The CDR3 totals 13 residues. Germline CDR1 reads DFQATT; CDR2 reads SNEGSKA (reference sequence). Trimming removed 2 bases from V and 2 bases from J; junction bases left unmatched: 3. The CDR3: CSARTSGTYEQYF. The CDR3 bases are TGCAGTGCTAGAACCAGCGGGACCTACGAGCAGTACTTC.

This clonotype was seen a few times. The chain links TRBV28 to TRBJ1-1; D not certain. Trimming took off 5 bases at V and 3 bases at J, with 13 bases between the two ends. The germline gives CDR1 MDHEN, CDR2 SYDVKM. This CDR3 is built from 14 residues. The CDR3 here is CASSVDPLDTEAFF. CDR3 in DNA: TGTGCCAGCAGTGTTGACCCCTTGGACACTGAAGCTTTCTTT. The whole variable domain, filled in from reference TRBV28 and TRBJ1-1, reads DVKVTQSSRYLVKRTGEKVFLECVQDMDHENMFWYRQDPGLGLRLIYFSYDVKMKEKGDIPEGYSVSREKKERFSLILESASTNQTSMYLCASSVDPLDTEAFFGQGTRLTVV.

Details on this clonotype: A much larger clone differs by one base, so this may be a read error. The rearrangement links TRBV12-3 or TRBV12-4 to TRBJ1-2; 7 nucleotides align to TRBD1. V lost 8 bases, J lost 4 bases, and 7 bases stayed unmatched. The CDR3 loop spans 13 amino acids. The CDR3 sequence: CASGLGQLYGYTF. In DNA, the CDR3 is TGTGCCAGCGGCCTGGGACAGCTCTATGGCTACACCTTC.

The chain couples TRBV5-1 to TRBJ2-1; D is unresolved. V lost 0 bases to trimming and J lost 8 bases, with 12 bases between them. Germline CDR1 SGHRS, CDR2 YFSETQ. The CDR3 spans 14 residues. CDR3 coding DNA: TGCGCCAGCAGCTTGGGACACCTCGGCGATGAGCAGTTCTTC. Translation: CASSLGHLGDEQFF. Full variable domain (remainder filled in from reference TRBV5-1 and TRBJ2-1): KAGVTQTPRYLIKTRGQQVTLSCSPISGHRSVSWYQQTPGQGLQFLFEYFSETQRNKGNFPGRFSGRQFSNSRSEMNVSTLELGDSALYLCASSLGHLGDEQFFGPGTRLTVL.

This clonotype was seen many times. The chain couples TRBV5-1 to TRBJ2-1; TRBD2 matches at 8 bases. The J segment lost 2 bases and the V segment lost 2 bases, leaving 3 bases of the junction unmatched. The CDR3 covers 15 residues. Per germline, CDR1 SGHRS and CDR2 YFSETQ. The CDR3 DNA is TGCGCCAGCAGCTTACCAGCGGGAGCCTACAATGAGCAGTTCTTC. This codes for CASSLPAGAYNEQFF.

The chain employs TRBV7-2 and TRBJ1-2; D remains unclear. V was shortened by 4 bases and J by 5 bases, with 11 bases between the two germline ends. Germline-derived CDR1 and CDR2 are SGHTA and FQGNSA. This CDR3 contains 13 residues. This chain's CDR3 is CASSSGRRYGYTF. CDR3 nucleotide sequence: TGTGCCAGCAGCTCCGGACGGAGATATGGCTACACCTTC.

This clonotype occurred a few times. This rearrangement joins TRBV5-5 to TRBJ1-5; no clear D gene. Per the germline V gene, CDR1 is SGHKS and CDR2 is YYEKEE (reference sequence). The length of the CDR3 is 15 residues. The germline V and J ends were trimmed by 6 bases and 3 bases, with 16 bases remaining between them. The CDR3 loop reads CASTIDVRHNQPQHF. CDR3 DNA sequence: TGTGCCAGCACAATCGACGTACGACACAATCAGCCCCAGCATTTT. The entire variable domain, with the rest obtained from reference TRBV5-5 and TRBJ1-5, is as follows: DAGVTQSPTHLIKTRGQQVTLRCSPISGHKSVSWYQQVLGQGPQFIFQYYEKEERGRGNFPDRFSARQFPNYSSELNVNALLLGDSALYLCASTIDVRHNQPQHFGDGTRLSIL.

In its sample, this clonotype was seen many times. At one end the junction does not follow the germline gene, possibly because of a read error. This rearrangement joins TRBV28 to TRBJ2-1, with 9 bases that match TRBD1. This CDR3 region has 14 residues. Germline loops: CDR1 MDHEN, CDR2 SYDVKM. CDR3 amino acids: CASSHPQGANEHFF. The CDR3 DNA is TGTGCCAGCAGTCATCCACAGGGGGCCAATGAGCATTTCTTC. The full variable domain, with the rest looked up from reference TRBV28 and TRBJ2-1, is DVKVTQSSRYLVKRTGEKVFLECVQDMDHENMFWYRQDPGLGLRLIYFSYDVKMKEKGDIPEGYSVSREKKERFSLILESASTNQTSMYLCASSHPQGANEHFFGPGTRLTVL.

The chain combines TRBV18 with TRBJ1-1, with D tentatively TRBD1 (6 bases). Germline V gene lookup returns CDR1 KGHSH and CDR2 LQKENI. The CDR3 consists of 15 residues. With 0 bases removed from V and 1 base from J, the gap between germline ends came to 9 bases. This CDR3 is CASSPPRGWNTEAFF. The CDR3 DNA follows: TGTGCCAGCTCACCACCCAGGGGTTGGAACACTGAAGCTTTCTTT.

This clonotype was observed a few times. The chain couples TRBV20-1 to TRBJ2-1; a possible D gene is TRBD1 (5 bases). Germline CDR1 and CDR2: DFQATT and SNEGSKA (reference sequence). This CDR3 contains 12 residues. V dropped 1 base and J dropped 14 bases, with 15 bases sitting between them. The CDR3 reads CSARGAGYRKFF. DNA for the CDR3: TGCAGTGCTAGAGGAGCAGGGTATAGGAAGTTCTTC.

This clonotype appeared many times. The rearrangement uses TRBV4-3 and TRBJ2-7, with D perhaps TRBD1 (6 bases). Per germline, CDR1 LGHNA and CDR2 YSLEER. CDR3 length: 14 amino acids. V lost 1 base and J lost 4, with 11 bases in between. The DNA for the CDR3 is TGCGCCAGCAGCCAAGCCCCGGACAGTTACGAGCAGTACTTC. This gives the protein CASSQAPDSYEQYF.

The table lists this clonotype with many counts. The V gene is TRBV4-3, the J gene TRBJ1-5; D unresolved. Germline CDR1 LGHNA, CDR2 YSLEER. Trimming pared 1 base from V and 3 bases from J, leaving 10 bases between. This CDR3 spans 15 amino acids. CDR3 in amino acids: CASSQGVTFNQPQHF. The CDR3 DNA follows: TGCGCCAGCAGCCAAGGGGTTACCTTCAATCAGCCCCAGCATTTT.

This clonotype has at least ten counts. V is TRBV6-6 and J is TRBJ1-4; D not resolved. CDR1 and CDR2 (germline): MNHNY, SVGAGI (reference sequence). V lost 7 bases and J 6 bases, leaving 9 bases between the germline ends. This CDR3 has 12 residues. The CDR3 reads CASKASDEKLFF. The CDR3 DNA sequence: TGTGCCAGCAAGGCAAGCGATGAAAAACTGTTTTTT.

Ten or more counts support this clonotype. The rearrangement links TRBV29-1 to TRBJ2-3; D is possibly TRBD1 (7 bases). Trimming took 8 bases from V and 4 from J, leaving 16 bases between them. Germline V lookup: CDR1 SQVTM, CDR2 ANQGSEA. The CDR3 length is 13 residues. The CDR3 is CSSAGQGADTQYF. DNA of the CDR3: TGCAGCTCGGCGGGGCAGGGGGCAGATACGCAGTATTTT.